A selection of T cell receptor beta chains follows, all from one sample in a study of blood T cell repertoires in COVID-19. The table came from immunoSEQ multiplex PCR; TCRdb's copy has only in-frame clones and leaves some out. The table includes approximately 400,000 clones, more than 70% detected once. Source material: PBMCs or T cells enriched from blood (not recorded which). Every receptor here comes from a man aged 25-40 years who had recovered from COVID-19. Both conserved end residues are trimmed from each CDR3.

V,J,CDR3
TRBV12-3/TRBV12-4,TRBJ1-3,ASSRTGRNTIY
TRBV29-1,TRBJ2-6,SVWTGEVNVLT
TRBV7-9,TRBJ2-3,ASSSGLAADTQY
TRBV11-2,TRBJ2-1,ASSLAGFAYNEQF
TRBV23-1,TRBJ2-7,ASSPGTGGYEQY
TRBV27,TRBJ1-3,ASTAGGFGNTIY
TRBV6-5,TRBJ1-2,ASSQGHPGDYGYT
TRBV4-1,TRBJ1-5,ASSQVPAQVNQPQH
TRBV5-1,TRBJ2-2,ASSSGQGSGELF
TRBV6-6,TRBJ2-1,ASSYRLAGAYNEQF